This T cell receptor (beta chain) was captured by sequencing in a study of T cells in Graves' hyperthyroidism and ophthalmopathy. Lactation, pregnancy, other autoimmune disease or uncontrolled infection led to exclusion of patients. On the basis of clinical symptoms, serum thyroxine and TRAb, thyroid ultrasound and orbital computed tomography, diagnoses were made. Study outcomes and limitations: Clonotypes that were expanded in thyroid above 0.001 mostly appeared in blood too.

Regions amplified from RNA transcripts were the TCR beta CDR3 regions. Carried out on the TCR CDR3, a first-round RT-PCR used the HTBI primer set. TCRdb itself ran the multiplex PCR reads through MiXCR, one entry per CDR3 protein. Among 540,000 or so distinct CDR3 sequences listed, roughly 50% were seen once. With respect to this clonotype: Its antigen is currently unknown.

The receptor was derived from an adult woman with Graves' disease, either hyperthyroidism or ophthalmopathy (not recorded which). What was sequenced was peripheral blood or thyroid tissue (not recorded which).

CDR3 DNA: TGCGCCAGCAGCTTAATGCGGCTAGGAGACACCGGGGAGCTGTTTTTT. Encoded protein: CASSLMRLGDTGELFF. The rearrangement uses TRBV5-1 and TRBJ2-2; D is undetermined. The CDR3 covers 16 residues. Per germline, CDR1 SGHRS and CDR2 YFSETQ. V was pared by 2 bases and J by 3 bases, with 14 bases between.